The 29 T cell receptor beta chains given below trace back to one sample, sequenced in a study of identical twins. In TCRdb, the 5' RACE reads were re-called with MiXCR into one record per CDR3 protein. The sample has 200,000 to 300,000 distinct CDR3 sequences; approximately 6.8% are singletons. These data are also associated with another study on yellow fever vaccine responses in identical twins.

The specimen was CD8+ T cells sorted from blood. The receptors derive from a woman under 30 in good health.

This clonotype was seen ten or more times. The V and J genes are TRBV10-2 and TRBJ1-4; D uncertain. This CDR3 contains 15 residues. V was pared by 2 bases and J by 3 bases, with 10 bases between. Germline V gene sequence: CDR1 WSHSY, CDR2 SAAADI. CDR3 DNA sequence: TGCGCCAGCAGTGAGGGAGAGGCGGCTAATGAAAAACTGTTTTTT. Protein sequence: CASSEGEAANEKLFF.

Many counts were recorded for this clonotype. The chain couples TRBV6-5 to TRBJ2-2; tentative D call: TRBD2 (6 bases). V lost 1 base, J lost 0 bases, and 9 bases lay in between. The CDR3 consists of 16 residues. Germline assignment: CDR1 MNHEY and CDR2 SVGAGI. The CDR3 nucleotides read TGTGCCAGCAGTTACTACGCGGGGTCGAACACCGGGGAGCTGTTTTTT. Its translation is CASSYYAGSNTGELFF.

This clonotype was seen repeatedly, ten times or more. V usage is TRBV29-1 and J usage is TRBJ1-2, with 8 bases matching TRBD1. This CDR3 has 15 amino acids. V was pared by 1 base and J by 0 bases, with 4 bases of the junction left unmatched. The germline V gene encodes CDR1 SQVTM and CDR2 ANQGSEA. For the CDR3, the DNA is TGCAGCGTTGAAGGACGACAGGGGTCTAACTATGGCTACACCTTC. Translating gives CSVEGRQGSNYGYTF.

This clonotype came up a few times. The chain links TRBV25-1 to TRBJ2-1; 9 nucleotides align to TRBD2. The CDR3 has 15 amino acids. The J segment lost 5 bases and the V segment lost 5 bases, leaving 7 bases of the junction unmatched. The germline V gene has CDR1 MGHDK and CDR2 SYGVNS. CDR3 bases: TGTGCCAGCAGTTGGGCGGGAGGGTCTCACAATGAGCAGTTCTTC. Encoded protein: CASSWAGGSHNEQFF.

This rearrangement joins TRBV27 to TRBJ2-7; D ambiguous. CDR1 is MNHEY and CDR2 is SMNVEV in the germline V gene (reference sequence). V was pared by 4 bases and J by 5 bases, with 15 bases between. The CDR3 extends over 14 amino acids. The CDR3 DNA follows: TGTGCCAGCAGTTCAACATCGACCCCCCACGAGCAGTACTTC. Translation: CASSSTSTPHEQYF.

There are a few counts of this clonotype. This chain connects TRBV12-3 or TRBV12-4 to TRBJ1-5; 10 bases fit TRBD1. Trimming took 6 bases from V and 6 from J; bases not matched to a gene: 8. This CDR3 region has 15 residues. CDR3 in DNA: TGTGCCAGCAGAGTGGGGACAGGGGTTTTTCAGCCCCAGCATTTT. This codes for CASRVGTGVFQPQHF.

The CDR3 reads CSATDMNTEAFF. In DNA, the CDR3 is TGCAGTGCTACGGACATGAACACTGAAGCTTTCTTT. V usage is TRBV20-1 and J usage is TRBJ1-1; tentatively, D is TRBD1 (5 bases). Per the germline V gene, CDR1 is DFQATT and CDR2 is SNEGSKA (reference sequence). V dropped 4 bases and J dropped 0 bases, with 6 bases sitting between them. The CDR3 is 12 amino acids.

Many counts were recorded for this clonotype. This chain connects TRBV7-9 to TRBJ2-1, with TRBD2 matching 12 bases. The germline V gene encodes CDR1 SEHNR and CDR2 FQNEAQ (reference sequence). V lost 8 bases to trimming and J lost 6 bases; unmatched junction nucleotides: 5. This CDR3 contains 14 residues. The CDR3 sequence: CASVGLAGFNEQFF. The CDR3 DNA reads TGTGCCAGCGTAGGACTAGCGGGATTCAATGAGCAGTTCTTC.

There are many counts of this clonotype. The chain couples TRBV3-1 to TRBJ2-1, with D possibly TRBD1 on 6 matching bases. The germline V and J ends were trimmed by 0 bases and 5 bases, with 14 bases remaining between them. Germline V lookup: CDR1 LGHDT, CDR2 YNNKEL (reference sequence). The CDR3 consists of 16 residues. This CDR3 is CASSQDWSGVHNEQFF. The CDR3 DNA follows: TGTGCCAGCAGCCAAGATTGGTCAGGGGTCCACAATGAGCAGTTCTTC.

This clonotype was detected many times. The V call is TRBV28, the J call TRBJ1-4; a possible D gene is TRBD1 (6 bases). The CDR3 runs 16 residues. V was cut by 10 bases and J by 0 bases, with 18 bases left in between. The germline gives CDR1 MDHEN, CDR2 SYDVKM. In DNA form, the CDR3 reads TGTGCCACATCGGGACACCCGCCCGCAACTAATGAAAAACTGTTTTTT. The encoded protein is CATSGHPPATNEKLFF.

The sample holds a few counts of this clonotype. This chain uses TRBV2 with TRBJ1-1; D unresolved. The CDR3 runs 13 residues. Germline V lookup: CDR1 SNHLY, CDR2 FYNNEI. Trimming stripped 8 bases from V and 1 base from J, with 11 bases between. This CDR3 reads CASRRVPNTEAFF. The CDR3 DNA sequence: TGTGCCAGCCGTCGCGTACCGAACACTGAAGCTTTCTTT.

This clonotype was seen at least ten times. The chain combines TRBV4-1 with TRBJ1-6, with no clear D. This CDR3 region has 16 residues. V lost 0 bases to trimming and J lost 0 bases, with 6 bases between them. Looked up from germline, CDR1 is MGHRA and CDR2 is YSYEKL. CDR3 DNA sequence: TGCGCCAGCAGCCAAGACTTGAGCTCCTATAATTCACCCCTCCACTTT. Translated, it gives CASSQDLSSYNSPLHF.

This clonotype was recorded at least ten times. The chain uses TRBV12-3 or TRBV12-4 and TRBJ2-4; D remains unclear. The CDR3 covers 16 residues. V dropped 4 bases and J dropped 3 bases, with 16 bases sitting between them. In DNA form, the CDR3 reads TGTGCCAGCAGTTCGGACCAATATCTGGTCAAAAACATTCAGTACTTC. Translated: CASSSDQYLVKNIQYF.

This clonotype was seen many times. The chain carries TRBV10-3 and TRBJ2-7; D unclear. V gave up 1 base and J gave up 4 bases, with 8 bases separating them. Germline V lookup: CDR1 ENHRY, CDR2 SYGVKD. CDR3 length: 13 amino acids. DNA of the CDR3: TGTGCCATCAGTGAGTACGCTAGTTACGAGCAGTACTTC. This sequence encodes CAISEYASYEQYF.

J is TRBJ1-4 and V is TRBV4-2, with no clear D. Trimming cost V 4 bases and J 3 bases, with 15 bases left between them. The CDR3 contains 16 residues. In germline, CDR1 is LGHNA, CDR2 YNFKEQ. CDR3 region: CASSPLSYRSNEKLFF. For the CDR3, the DNA is TGTGCCAGCAGCCCCCTCAGTTACCGGTCTAATGAAAAACTGTTTTTT.

For the CDR3, the DNA is TGCAGTGCTCTCGGGACGGGGGGGTCCTACGAGCAGTACGTC. This encodes CSALGTGGSYEQYV. The genes are TRBV20-1 and TRBJ2-7; 8 bases fit TRBD2. Looked up from germline, CDR1 is DFQATT and CDR2 is SNEGSKA (reference sequence). J lost 1 base, V lost 5 bases, and 7 bases had no gene match. The length of the CDR3 is 14 residues.

This rearrangement joins TRBV2 to TRBJ2-1, with D possibly TRBD2 on 6 matching bases. In germline, CDR1 is SNHLY, CDR2 FYNNEI. The CDR3 runs 16 residues. V was pared by 5 bases and J by 0 bases, with 14 bases between. CDR3 residues: CASSPGLPSSYNEQFF. CDR3 sequence (DNA): TGTGCCAGCAGTCCGGGACTTCCTAGCTCCTACAATGAGCAGTTCTTC.

This clonotype was counted between two and nine times. The chain uses TRBV28 and TRBJ1-2; no clear D. Trimming took 8 bases from V and 3 from J, leaving 13 bases between them. CDR3 size: 13 residues. Germline V gene lookup returns CDR1 MDHEN and CDR2 SYDVKM. The CDR3 nucleotides are TGTGCCAGCGGTCTAGATTTGGACTATGGCTACACCTTC. It translates to CASGLDLDYGYTF.

The chain carries TRBV20-1 and TRBJ1-6, with D tentatively TRBD1 (5 bases). Germline lookup yields CDR1 DFQATT and CDR2 SNEGSKA (reference sequence). V was pared by 2 bases and J by 5 bases, with 7 bases between. The CDR3 runs 13 residues. This CDR3 is CSARWDHNSPLHF. The CDR3 DNA sequence: TGCAGTGCTAGATGGGACCATAATTCACCCCTCCACTTT.

This clonotype appeared many times. The chain joins TRBV10-3 to TRBJ1-2; 8 bases agree with TRBD1. Losses at the gene ends were 0 bases for V and 2 bases for J; bases not matched to a gene: 2. CDR3 length: 15 residues. Germline CDR1 reads ENHRY; CDR2 reads SYGVKD. CDR3 coding DNA: TGTGCCATCAGTGAGTCCAGGACAGGGAACTATGGCTACACCTTC. It translates to CAISESRTGNYGYTF.

This clonotype was found a few times. J is TRBJ2-7 and V is TRBV27; unclear D gene. CDR3 length: 13 amino acids. Germline loops: CDR1 MNHEY, CDR2 SMNVEV (reference sequence). Trimming shortened V by 5 bases and J by 3 bases, and 11 bases separated the two germline ends. In DNA, the CDR3 is TGTGCCAGCAGTCACCATACACGCTACGAGCAGTACTTC. Translated, it gives CASSHHTRYEQYF.

This clonotype was recorded many times. The chain links TRBV27 to TRBJ2-3; D tentatively fits TRBD1 or TRBD2 (6 bases each). Germline V gene data show CDR1 as MNHEY and CDR2 as SMNVEV (reference sequence). This CDR3 spans 13 amino acids. V lost 6 bases, J lost 5 bases, and 12 bases lay in between. The CDR3 coding sequence is TGTGCCAGCAGCACCAGGGGACTAGATACGCAGTATTTT. Translating gives CASSTRGLDTQYF.

The CDR3 sequence: CASTIAGTSYEQYF. As DNA, the CDR3 is TGTGCCAGCACCATAGCGGGGACCTCCTACGAGCAGTACTTC. This sequence joins TRBV28 and TRBJ2-7, with 8 bases aligning to TRBD2. Germline assignment: CDR1 MDHEN and CDR2 SYDVKM. Trimming took 7 bases from V and 0 from J; bases not matched to a gene: 5. The CDR3 consists of 14 residues.

The CDR3 loop is CASSENLRGGDRNEQFF. The CDR3, as DNA: TGTGCCAGCAGTGAAAACTTGAGGGGGGGCGATAGGAATGAGCAGTTCTTC. The rearrangement uses TRBV2 and TRBJ2-1; D possibly corresponds to TRBD2 (7 bases). The CDR3 sequence is 17 residues long. Deletions cut 2 bases from V and 7 bases from J, with 21 bases between. Germline-derived CDR1 and CDR2 are SNHLY and FYNNEI.

This clonotype has just a few counts. The V call is TRBV12-3 or TRBV12-4, the J call TRBJ2-5; D is ambiguous. The V end lost 6 bases, the J end lost 5 bases, and 13 bases lay between the germline ends. The CDR3 sequence is 13 residues long. CDR3 region: CASSPGFTETQYF. Written as DNA, the CDR3 is TGTGCCAGCAGCCCCGGGTTTACGGAGACCCAGTACTTC.

This clonotype showed up many times. V usage is TRBV7-9 and J usage is TRBJ1-5; no definite D call. The CDR3 is 13 amino acids. Germline V gene sequence: CDR1 SEHNR, CDR2 FQNEAQ (reference sequence). V was trimmed by 2 bases and J by 7 bases, leaving 9 bases between them. The CDR3 sequence is CASSLNGRQPQHF. The CDR3 region has the DNA TGTGCCAGCAGCTTAAATGGAAGGCAGCCCCAGCATTTT.

The chain joins TRBV15 to TRBJ1-2, with 7 positions matching TRBD1. V was clipped by 3 bases and J by 2 bases; unmatched bases: 3. This CDR3 has 14 amino acids. Germline V gene data show CDR1 as LNHNV and CDR2 as YYDKDF (reference sequence). The CDR3 region has the DNA TGTGCCACCAGCAGGGACAGGTTCAACTATGGCTACACCTTC. Translating gives CATSRDRFNYGYTF.

V gene TRBV2 combines with J gene TRBJ2-7; D is perhaps TRBD2 (6 bases). Germline loops: CDR1 SNHLY, CDR2 FYNNEI. V lost 10 bases to trimming and J lost 5 bases, with 9 bases between them. This CDR3 region has 10 residues. The CDR3 region has the DNA TGTGCCACCACGGGGGACGAGCAGTACTTC. Its protein product is CATTGDEQYF. Complete variable domain (other parts from reference TRBV2 and TRBJ2-7): EPEVTQTPSHQVTQMGQEVILRCVPISNHLYFYWYRQILGQKVEFLVSFYNNEISEKSEIFDDQFSVERPDGSNFTLKIRSTKLEDSAMYFCATTGDEQYFGPGTRLTVT.

The rearrangement links TRBV2 to TRBJ2-7; D is perhaps TRBD2 (6 bases). The CDR3 covers 12 residues. From germline, CDR1 is SNHLY and CDR2 FYNNEI. Trimming cost V 7 bases and J 5 bases, with 12 bases left between them. CDR3 amino acids: CASTSAIDEQYF. CDR3 DNA: TGTGCCAGCACTAGCGCCATCGACGAGCAGTACTTC.